The 10 T cell receptor beta chains listed next were all sequenced from one sample in a study of shared clonotypes between healthy human individuals. Produced via immunoSEQ multiplex PCR; TCRdb's table is partial and in-frame only. The sample includes 600,000 or so clones, roughly 96% of them seen just once. Naive CD8 cells comprised CD45RO-negative, CCR7-positively selected cells, excluding terminally differentiated effector memory CD45RA+ cells. Input material: naive CD8+ T cells sorted from blood. Receptors originate from a woman in her twenties or thirties in good health.

The CDR3: CASSFRTSPYEQYF. As DNA, the CDR3 is TGTGCCAGCAGCTTCAGGACGTCACCCTACGAGCAGTACTTC. The chain combines TRBV5-8 with TRBJ2-7; D unresolved. Per germline, CDR1 SGHTS and CDR2 YDEGEE. This CDR3 is built from 14 residues. With 2 bases removed from V and 2 bases from J, the gap between germline ends came to 11 bases. Variable domain in full (rest from reference TRBV5-8 and TRBJ2-7): EAGVTQSPTHLIKTRGQQATLRCSPISGHTSVYWYQQALGLGLQFLLWYDEGEERNRGNFPPRFSGRQFPNYSSELNVNALELEDSALYLCASSFRTSPYEQYFGPGTRLTVT.

The rearrangement uses TRBV29-1 and TRBJ2-2; D assignment may be TRBD1 or TRBD2 (5 bases each). Germline V gene data show CDR1 as SQVTM and CDR2 as ANQGSEA. The V end lost 0 bases, the J end lost 6 bases, and 11 bases lay between the germline ends. The CDR3 has 14 residues. In nucleotides, the CDR3 is TGCAGCGTTGAAGATCTTGGGGGTGCCGGGGAGCTGTTTTTT. It is translated as CSVEDLGGAGELFF.

The chain links TRBV28 to TRBJ2-7; D gene uncertain. The germline V gene encodes CDR1 MDHEN and CDR2 SYDVKM. Trimming shortened V by 3 bases and J by 3 bases, and 12 bases separated the two germline ends. CDR3 length: 14 residues. CDR3 amino acids: CASSFRGIYYEQYF. CDR3 in DNA: TGTGCCAGCAGTTTTCGCGGAATTTACTACGAGCAGTACTTC.

J is TRBJ2-7 and V is TRBV2; no reliable D call. V lost 4 bases and J lost 3, with 10 bases in between. Germline V gives CDR1 SNHLY, CDR2 FYNNEI. The CDR3 length is 13 residues. CDR3 residues: CASSVGRNYEQYF. CDR3 DNA: TGTGCCAGCAGTGTAGGACGGAACTACGAGCAGTACTTC.

The chain is built from TRBV27 and TRBJ2-1, with 8 bases that match TRBD2. V shed 6 bases and J 5 bases; nucleotides not matched to a gene: 6. The CDR3 sequence is 14 residues long. Germline loops: CDR1 MNHEY, CDR2 SMNVEV (reference sequence). This CDR3 is CASSTSGLNNEQFF. In nucleotides, the CDR3 is TGTGCCAGCAGCACTAGCGGACTAAACAATGAGCAGTTCTTC.

This clone appeared once. The J gene is TRBJ2-1, the V gene TRBV6-5, with D unresolved. Trimming cost V 5 bases and J 9 bases, with 14 bases left between them. In germline, CDR1 is MNHEY, CDR2 SVGAGI. The CDR3 loop spans 13 amino acids. CDR3 coding DNA: TGTGCCAGCAGTGTTTCCTCTACGGCTGAGCAGTTCTTC. Amino acids: CASSVSSTAEQFF.

This clone was recorded only once. The gene calls are TRBV28 and TRBJ2-5; perhaps TRBD2 as D (6 bases). Germline values: CDR1 MDHEN, CDR2 SYDVKM. Trimming removed 8 bases from V and 5 bases from J, with 18 bases in between. The CDR3 extends over 14 amino acids. The CDR3 DNA is TGTGCCAGCGGAGGGCGCTATTTCCGGGAGACCCAGTACTTC. As protein: CASGGRYFRETQYF.

The chain links TRBV11-2 to TRBJ2-7; no clear D gene. The V end lost 3 bases, the J end lost 1 base, and 19 bases lay between the germline ends. The length of the CDR3 is 17 residues. Germline loops: CDR1 SGHAT, CDR2 FQNNGV. Here the CDR3 reads CASSFNSLRYPSYEQYF. The CDR3 DNA reads as TGTGCCAGCAGCTTCAACAGTTTGCGTTATCCTTCCTACGAGCAGTACTTC.

The genes are TRBV5-4 and TRBJ1-1; 7 bases match TRBD1. The CDR3 consists of 16 residues. V shed 4 bases, J shed 6 bases, and the junction held 15 bases outside the gene matches. The germline V gene has CDR1 SGHNT and CDR2 YYREEE (reference sequence). CDR3 DNA sequence: TGTGCCAGCAGCCCCCGAAAGATAGGGGGCGTCGCTGAAGCTTTCTTT. Its protein product is CASSPRKIGGVAEAFF. Full variable domain (outside the CDR3, taken from reference TRBV5-4 and TRBJ1-1): ETGVTQSPTHLIKTRGQQVTLRCSSQSGHNTVSWYQQALGQGPQFIFQYYREEENGRGNFPPRFSGLQFPNYSSELNVNALELDDSALYLCASSPRKIGGVAEAFFGQGTRLTVV.

J is TRBJ1-1 and V is TRBV2, with 8 bases matching TRBD1. The germline gives CDR1 SNHLY, CDR2 FYNNEI. The CDR3 totals 20 residues. With V trimmed by 7 bases and J by 5 bases, 27 bases remained unmatched. CDR3 DNA: TGTGCCAGCAAGGGTAATAGATGGGGCAGGGGGCGTAGGGAATTGACTGAAGCTTTCTTT. This gives the protein CASKGNRWGRGRRELTEAFF.